One sample yielded the 4 T cell receptor beta chains listed below, sequenced in a study of Graves' ophthalmopathy and Graves' hyperthyroidism. TCR beta CDR3 regions were amplified from RNA transcripts. Investigators did first-round RT-PCR with HTBI primers, then second-round multiplex PCR. From the multiplex PCR reads, TCRdb called clonotypes with MiXCR, one entry per CDR3 protein. The table lists about 1.2 million distinct CDR3 sequences, about 38% of them singletons. The source material was peripheral blood or thyroid tissue (not recorded which). Receptors were obtained from an adult man with Graves' hyperthyroidism.

This rearrangement joins TRBV10-3 to TRBJ2-7, with 8 nucleotides matching TRBD2. This CDR3 comprises 15 residues. Trimming removed 10 bases from V and 0 bases from J; junction bases left unmatched: 11. CDR1 and CDR2 (germline): ENHRY, SYGVKD. This CDR3 is CASTREAGGSYEQYF. The CDR3 DNA sequence: TGTGCCAGCACCCGGGAGGCGGGGGGCTCCTACGAGCAGTACTTC.

The CDR3 here is CASSTGGLGGYTF. The CDR3 nucleotides read TGTGCCAGCAGTACAGGGGGCTTAGGTGGCTACACCTTC. This chain joins TRBV6-6 and TRBJ1-2; 9 positions agree with TRBD1. V gave up 5 bases and J gave up 7 bases; unmatched junction bases: 5. Germline CDR1 MNHNY, CDR2 SVGAGI (reference sequence). The CDR3 extends over 13 amino acids.

This clonotype has a count of ten or more. The V gene is TRBV7-2, the J gene TRBJ1-6; D unresolved. Germline V gene lookup returns CDR1 SGHTA and CDR2 FQGNSA. The CDR3 runs 16 residues. V was trimmed by 5 bases and J by 2 bases, leaving 13 bases between them. The CDR3 sequence is CASSTRVSAYNSPLHF. CDR3 DNA: TGTGCCAGCAGCACGAGGGTTAGCGCCTATAATTCACCCCTCCACTTT.

Concerning this clonotype: A read error is possible here, since a much larger clone lies one base away. The J gene is TRBJ1-5, the V gene TRBV20-1, with 8 bases matching TRBD1. The CDR3 totals 13 residues. Germline CDR1 and CDR2: DFQATT and SNEGSKA (reference sequence). CDR3 sequence (DNA): TGCAGTGCCAATGGACAGGGCAATCAGTCCCAGCATTTT. Protein: CSANGQGNQSQHF.